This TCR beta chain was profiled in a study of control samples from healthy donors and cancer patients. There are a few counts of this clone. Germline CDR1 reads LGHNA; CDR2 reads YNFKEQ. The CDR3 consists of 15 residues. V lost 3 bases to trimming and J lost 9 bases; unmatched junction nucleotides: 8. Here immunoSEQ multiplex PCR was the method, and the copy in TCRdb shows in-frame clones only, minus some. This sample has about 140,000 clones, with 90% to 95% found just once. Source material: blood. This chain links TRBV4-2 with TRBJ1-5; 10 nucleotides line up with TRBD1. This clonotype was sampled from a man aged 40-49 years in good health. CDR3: CASSQGDRGVGPQHF. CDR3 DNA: TGTGCCAGCAGCCAGGGGGACAGGGGAGTGGGGCCCCAGCATTTT.